The following is a T cell receptor beta chain sequence with its context. The germline gives CDR1 MDHEN, CDR2 SYDVKM. V lost 5 bases and J lost 6, with 10 bases in between. This CDR3 spans 12 amino acids. The data stem from a study of control samples from healthy donors and cancer patients. TCRdb's table, derived via immunoSEQ multiplex PCR, lists solely in-frame clones and lacks some. The data hold 99,000 or so clones, with roughly 82% observed a single time. Sequencing was done on a sample of blood. The rearrangement uses TRBV28 and TRBJ1-1, with a tentative D call TRBD1 (5 bases). The sequence was collected from a man aged 60 to 75 in good health. This CDR3 reads CASSIRESEAFF. Written as DNA, the CDR3 is TGTGCCAGCAGTATCAGGGAGTCTGAAGCTTTCTTT.